This TCR beta chain derives from a study of T-cell reconstitution after alpha-beta-depleted transplantation in children. Preparation of the TCRbeta library was carried out with unique molecular identifiers. TCRdb used MiXCR to reprocess the PCR reads, holding one entry per CDR3 protein. The top ten hold 4% to 5.5% of the sample, which has 250,000 or so distinct CDR3 sequences, about 24% seen once. This specimen was PBMCs, mostly from graft donor cells, taken 360 days after TCRalphabeta/CD19-depleted stem cell transplant. The sequence was obtained from a female patient aged 2-10 years who had a stem cell transplant for congenital amegakaryocytic thrombocytopenia, so the T cells may come from the graft donor.

The CDR3 is CAISESTRGNQETQYF. The CDR3 nucleotides read TGTGCCATCAGTGAGTCGACTCGGGGCAACCAAGAGACCCAGTACTTC. The rearrangement links TRBV10-3 to TRBJ2-5; D assignment may be TRBD1 or TRBD2 (5 bases each). Germline lookup yields CDR1 ENHRY and CDR2 SYGVKD. Trimming took off 0 bases at V and 0 bases at J, with 11 bases between the two ends. The CDR3 contains 16 residues.